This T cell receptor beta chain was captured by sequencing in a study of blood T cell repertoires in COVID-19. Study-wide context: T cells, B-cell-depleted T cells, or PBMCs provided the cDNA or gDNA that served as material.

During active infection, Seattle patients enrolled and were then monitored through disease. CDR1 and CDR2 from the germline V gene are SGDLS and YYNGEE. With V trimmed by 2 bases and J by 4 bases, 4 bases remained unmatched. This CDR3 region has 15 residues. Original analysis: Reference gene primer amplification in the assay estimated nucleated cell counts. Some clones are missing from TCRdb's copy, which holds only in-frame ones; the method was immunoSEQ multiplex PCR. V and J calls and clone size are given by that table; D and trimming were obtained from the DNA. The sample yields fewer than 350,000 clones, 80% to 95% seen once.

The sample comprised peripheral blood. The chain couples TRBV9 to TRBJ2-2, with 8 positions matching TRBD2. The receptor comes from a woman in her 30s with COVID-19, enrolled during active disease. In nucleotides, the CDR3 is TGTGCCAGCAGCGTCACTAGCGGTCCCACCGGGGAGCTGTTTTTT. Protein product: CASSVTSGPTGELFF.